The 3 T cell receptor beta chains reported below all come from one sample, sequenced in a study of vaccination and CD4 T cells after COVID-19. These receptors have no known antigen. Time point given: late sampling 161 to 241 days after vaccination in a few convalescent patients. Treatment given: approximately 9-day PBMC culture with coronavirus spike peptide pools or control peptides (ViraFEST assay). Cultured CD4+ T cell DNA underwent sequencing with the Oncomine TCR Beta short-read assay. Each CDR3 protein is one row after TCRdb ran MiXCR on the PCR reads. The data hold approximately 22,000 distinct CDR3 sequences, with approximately 42% observed a single time. Material: CD4+ T cells from blood, cultured in vitro, obtained about 7 months after SARS-CoV-2 vaccination. These receptors came from a human donor who had recovered from COVID-19.

This chain links TRBV19 with TRBJ1-1; 7 nucleotides match TRBD1. The CDR3 has 15 amino acids. V dropped 5 bases and J dropped 0; count of bases not matched to a gene: 6. Germline assignment: CDR1 LNHDA and CDR2 SQIVND (reference sequence). CDR3 DNA: TGTGCCAGTAGTCGAGGGGGCCCCATGAACACTGAAGCTTTCTTT. It translates to CASSRGGPMNTEAFF.

CDR3 DNA: TGCAGTGCTAGTCCAGCCCCCAAAGAGACCCAGTACTTC. Its protein product is CSASPAPKETQYF. The V call is TRBV20-1, the J call TRBJ2-5, with no clear D. The CDR3 sequence is 13 residues long. Germline V CDR1 and CDR2: DFQATT, SNEGSKA (reference sequence). V was cut by 3 bases and J by 3 bases, with 11 bases left in between.

The chain couples TRBV7-2 to TRBJ1-5, with D unclear. Trimming removed 5 bases at V and 2 bases at J, with 13 bases between. The V gene's germline CDR1 is SGHTA and CDR2 FQGNSA. This CDR3 has 15 residues. The CDR3 loop reads CASSGEWGRNQPQHF. The CDR3 DNA reads as TGTGCCAGCAGCGGGGAATGGGGTCGCAATCAGCCCCAGCATTTT.